The TCR beta chain under discussion was sequenced for a study of blood T cell repertoires in COVID-19. Study-wide context: Sites across the United States, Italy and Spain contributed samples from acute and convalescent COVID-19. T cells, B-cell-depleted T cells, or PBMCs provided the cDNA or gDNA that served as material.

Source study methods: Quantification of nucleated cells was approximated via reference gene primer amplification. Clones were sequenced by immunoSEQ multiplex PCR, and TCRdb holds only the in-frame ones, with some missing. The V and J calls and clone size come from that table; D and trimming were worked out from the DNA. The data show more than 50,000 clones, about 76% seen once. The CDR3 covers 15 residues. With 6 bases removed from V and 2 bases from J, the gap between germline ends came to 16 bases. Germline V CDR1 and CDR2: MGHRA, YSYEKL. This chain links TRBV4-1 with TRBJ1-1, with a possible D match to TRBD1 (5 bases). The sequence derives from a man between 65 and 79 years old with active or convalescent COVID-19. The sequencing input was peripheral blood. CDR3 amino acids: CASSTTRQINTEAFF. CDR3 nucleotides: TGCGCCAGCAGTACAACTCGACAGATAAACACTGAAGCTTTCTTT.